This TCR beta chain was recorded in a study of T-cell reconstitution after alpha-beta-depleted transplantation in children. Study-wide results and limits: Expanded graft clones numbering several hundred reportedly gave rise to alpha-beta T cells about two months after transplant. After one year, T-cell counts and TCRbeta diversity mostly came from new T cells.

After removal of 2 bases from V and 2 bases from J, the junction contained 5 bases not matched to a gene. The CDR3 has 15 amino acids. The germline V gene has CDR1 SGDLS and CDR2 YYNGEE. This clonotype was seen at least ten times. Its antigen is as yet unknown. Preparing the TCRbeta library involved the use of unique molecular identifiers. Via MiXCR, TCRdb re-called the PCR reads, giving one row per CDR3 protein. The sample shows 550,000 to 600,000 distinct CDR3 sequences, roughly 23% of them seen only once. This chain connects TRBV9 to TRBJ2-7; 9 bases line up with TRBD1. The clonotype was recovered from a boy under three years old who had a stem cell transplant for acute myeloid leukemia, so the T cells may come from the graft donor. The input for sequencing was PBMCs, mostly from graft donor cells, taken 360 days after TCRalphabeta/CD19-depleted stem cell transplant. The CDR3 sequence is CASSVGTGPPYEQYF. The DNA for the CDR3 is TGTGCCAGCAGCGTGGGGACAGGGCCACCCTACGAGCAGTACTTC.